The entry that follows covers one T cell receptor (beta chain) sequence. This sample was included in a study of blood T cell repertoires in COVID-19. The V and J ends lost 3 bases and 1 base respectively, with 13 bases between them. There are 16 residues in the CDR3. Germline V gene sequence: CDR1 MNHNS, CDR2 SASEGT. TCRdb's table, derived via immunoSEQ multiplex PCR, lists solely in-frame clones and lacks some. The data show about 380,000 clones, with roughly four fifths seen just once and approximately 1% held by the top ten. This clonotype originated in a human donor with acute or convalescent COVID-19. The donor label of this sample is uncertain. V is TRBV6-1 and J is TRBJ1-3; possibly TRBD1 for D (5 bases). The sequenced material came from peripheral blood. CDR3 region: CASSDIPRGSGNTIYF. The CDR3 coding sequence is TGTGCCAGCAGTGACATCCCTCGGGGGTCTGGAAACACCATATATTTT.